This T cell receptor beta chain is drawn from a study of T cells in Graves' hyperthyroidism and ophthalmopathy. Reasons for excluding patients were uncontrolled infection, other autoimmune disease, pregnancy or lactation. Amplified TCR beta CDR3 regions derived from RNA transcripts. A set of HTBI primers served as the primers for a first-round RT-PCR of the TCR CDR3. Each CDR3 protein gets one entry after TCRdb re-called the multiplex PCR reads with MiXCR. The sample yields roughly 720,000 distinct CDR3 sequences, roughly 17% seen once. The germline V gene has CDR1 SGHAT and CDR2 FQNNGV. With 5 bases removed from V and 3 bases from J, the gap between germline ends came to 11 bases. This CDR3 is 13 amino acids long. General observations from the study: Model-based prediction identified ophthalmopathy a median 6.5 months prior to its onset. In the analysis, a 13 V-J model separated ophthalmopathy from stable hyperthyroidism.

This clonotype was seen a handful of times. Its antigen remains unidentified. The sample was blood. This receptor was taken from a man aged 50-60 years with Graves' hyperthyroidism. V usage is TRBV11-2 and J usage is TRBJ2-7; D possibly uses TRBD1 or TRBD2 (5 bases each). The CDR3 protein is CASSPWGSYEQYF. The CDR3, as DNA: TGTGCCAGCAGCCCATGGGGGAGCTACGAGCAGTACTTC.